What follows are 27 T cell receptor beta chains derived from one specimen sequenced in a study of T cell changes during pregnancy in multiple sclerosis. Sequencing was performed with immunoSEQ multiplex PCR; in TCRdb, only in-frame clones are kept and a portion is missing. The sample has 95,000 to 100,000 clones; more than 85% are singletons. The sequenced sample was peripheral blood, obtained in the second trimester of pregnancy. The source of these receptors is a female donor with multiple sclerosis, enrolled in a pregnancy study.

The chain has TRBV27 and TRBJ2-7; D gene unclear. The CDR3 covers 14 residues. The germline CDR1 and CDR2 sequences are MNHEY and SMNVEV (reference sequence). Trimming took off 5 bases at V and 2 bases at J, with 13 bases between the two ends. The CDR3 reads CASSLESGPYEQYF. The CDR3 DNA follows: TGTGCCAGCAGTCTGGAGAGTGGCCCCTACGAGCAGTACTTC.

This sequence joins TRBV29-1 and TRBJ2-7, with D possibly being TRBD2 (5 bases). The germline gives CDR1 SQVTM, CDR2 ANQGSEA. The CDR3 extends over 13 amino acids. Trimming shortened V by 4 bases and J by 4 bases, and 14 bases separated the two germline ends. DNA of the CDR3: TGCAGCGTTGGTCGGCCCGGGGAGTACGAGCAGTACTTC. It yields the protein CSVGRPGEYEQYF.

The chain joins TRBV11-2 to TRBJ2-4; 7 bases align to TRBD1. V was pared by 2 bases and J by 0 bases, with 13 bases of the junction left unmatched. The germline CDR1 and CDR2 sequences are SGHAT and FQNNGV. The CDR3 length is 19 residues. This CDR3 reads CASSLHSPGQFLAKNIQYF. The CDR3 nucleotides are TGTGCCAGCAGCTTACATTCTCCGGGACAGTTTTTAGCCAAAAACATTCAGTACTTC.

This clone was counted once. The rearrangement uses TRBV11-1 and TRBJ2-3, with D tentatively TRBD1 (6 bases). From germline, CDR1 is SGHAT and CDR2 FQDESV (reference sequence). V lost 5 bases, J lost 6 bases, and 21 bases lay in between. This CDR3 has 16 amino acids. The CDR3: CASSPLTVRGQDTQYF. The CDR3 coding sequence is TGTGCCAGCAGCCCCCTCACCGTCAGGGGCCAGGATACGCAGTATTTT.

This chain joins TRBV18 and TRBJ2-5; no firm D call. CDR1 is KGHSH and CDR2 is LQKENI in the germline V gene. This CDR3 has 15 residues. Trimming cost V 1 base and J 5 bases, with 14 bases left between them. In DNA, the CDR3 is TGTGCCAGCTCACCACTGTCCGTCCGAGGCGAGACCCAGTACTTC. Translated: CASSPLSVRGETQYF.

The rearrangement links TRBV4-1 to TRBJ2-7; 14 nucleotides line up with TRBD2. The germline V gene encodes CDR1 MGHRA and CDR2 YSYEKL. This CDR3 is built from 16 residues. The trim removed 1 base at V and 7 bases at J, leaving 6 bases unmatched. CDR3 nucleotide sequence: TGCGCCAGCAGCCAAGGGGGACTAGCGGGAGCGGGAGAGCAGTACTTC. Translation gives CASSQGGLAGAGEQYF.

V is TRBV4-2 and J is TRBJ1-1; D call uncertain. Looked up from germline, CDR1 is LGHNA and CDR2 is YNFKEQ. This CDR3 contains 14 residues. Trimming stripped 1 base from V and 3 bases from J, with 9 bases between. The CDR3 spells CASSQGPADTEAFF. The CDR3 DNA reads TGTGCCAGCAGCCAAGGACCGGCGGACACTGAAGCTTTCTTT.

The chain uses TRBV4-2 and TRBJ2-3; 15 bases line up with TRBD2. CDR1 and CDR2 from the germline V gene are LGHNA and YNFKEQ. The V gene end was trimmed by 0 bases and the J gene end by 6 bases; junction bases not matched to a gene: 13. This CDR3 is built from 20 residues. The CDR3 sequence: CASSQDKRTSGRVVPDTQYF. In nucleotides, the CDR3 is TGTGCCAGCAGCCAAGATAAGCGGACTAGCGGGAGGGTAGTACCGGATACGCAGTATTTT.

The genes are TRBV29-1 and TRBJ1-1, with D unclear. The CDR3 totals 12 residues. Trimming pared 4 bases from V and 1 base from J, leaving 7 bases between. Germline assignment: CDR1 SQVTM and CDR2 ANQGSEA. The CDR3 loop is CSVGGWNTEAFF. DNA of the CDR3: TGCAGCGTTGGAGGGTGGAACACTGAAGCTTTCTTT.

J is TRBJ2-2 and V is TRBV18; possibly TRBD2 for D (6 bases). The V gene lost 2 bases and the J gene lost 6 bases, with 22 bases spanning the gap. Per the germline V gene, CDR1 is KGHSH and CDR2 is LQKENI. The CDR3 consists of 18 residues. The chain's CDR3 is CASSPIARAGSAAGELFF. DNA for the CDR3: TGTGCCAGCTCACCAATCGCTCGTGCCGGGAGCGCGGCCGGGGAGCTGTTTTTT.

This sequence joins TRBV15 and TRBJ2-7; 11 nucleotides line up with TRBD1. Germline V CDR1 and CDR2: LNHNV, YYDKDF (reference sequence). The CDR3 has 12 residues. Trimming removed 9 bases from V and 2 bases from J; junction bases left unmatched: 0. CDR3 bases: TGTGCCACGGGACAGGGGGCCTACGAGCAGTACTTC. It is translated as CATGQGAYEQYF.

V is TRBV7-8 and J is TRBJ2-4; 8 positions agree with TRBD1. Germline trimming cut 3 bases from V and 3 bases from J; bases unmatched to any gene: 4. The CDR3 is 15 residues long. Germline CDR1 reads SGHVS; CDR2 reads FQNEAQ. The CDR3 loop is CASSFAGGVKNIQYF. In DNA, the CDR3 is TGTGCCAGCAGCTTCGCAGGGGGCGTCAAAAACATTCAGTACTTC.

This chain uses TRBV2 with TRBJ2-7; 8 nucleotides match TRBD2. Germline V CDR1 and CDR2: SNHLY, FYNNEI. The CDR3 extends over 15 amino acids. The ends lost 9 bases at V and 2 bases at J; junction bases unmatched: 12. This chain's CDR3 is CASVLTSGGPYEQYF. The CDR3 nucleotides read TGTGCCAGTGTCCTTACTAGCGGAGGCCCCTACGAGCAGTACTTC.

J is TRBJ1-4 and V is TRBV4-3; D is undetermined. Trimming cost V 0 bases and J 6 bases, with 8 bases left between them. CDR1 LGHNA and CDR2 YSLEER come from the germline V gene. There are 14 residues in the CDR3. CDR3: CASSQDGGYEKLFF. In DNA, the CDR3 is TGCGCCAGCAGCCAAGATGGCGGATATGAAAAACTGTTTTTT.

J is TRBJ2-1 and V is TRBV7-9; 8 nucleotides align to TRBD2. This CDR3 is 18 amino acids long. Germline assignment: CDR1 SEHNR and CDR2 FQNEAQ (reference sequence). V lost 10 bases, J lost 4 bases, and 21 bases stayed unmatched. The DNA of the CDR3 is TGTGCCACCCGAAGGAGCGGGAGTGGGAGGGGGGAGTACAATGAGCAGTTCTTC. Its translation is CATRRSGSGRGEYNEQFF.

For the CDR3, the DNA is TGTGCCAGCAGCTTTGGGGAGAGCTCTGGAAACACCATATATTTT. Its translation is CASSFGESSGNTIYF. V and J are TRBV7-9 and TRBJ1-3, with D unresolved. V was trimmed by 3 bases and J by 0 bases, leaving 9 bases between them. Germline CDR1 SEHNR, CDR2 FQNEAQ (reference sequence). CDR3 length: 15 residues.

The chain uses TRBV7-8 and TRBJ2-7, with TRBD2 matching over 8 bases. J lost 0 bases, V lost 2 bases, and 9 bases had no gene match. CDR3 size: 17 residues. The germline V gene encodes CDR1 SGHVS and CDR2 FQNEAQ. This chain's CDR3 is CASSLFIRTSSSYEQYF. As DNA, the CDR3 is TGTGCCAGCAGCTTATTCATTAGGACTAGCAGCTCCTACGAGCAGTACTTC.

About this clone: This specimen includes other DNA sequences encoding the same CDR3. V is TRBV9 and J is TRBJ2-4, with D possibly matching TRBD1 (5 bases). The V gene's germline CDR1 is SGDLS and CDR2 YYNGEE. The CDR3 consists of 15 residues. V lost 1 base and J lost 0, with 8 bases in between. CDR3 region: CASSVSGLAKNIQYF. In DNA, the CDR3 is TGTGCCAGCAGCGTATCAGGGCTAGCCAAAAACATTCAGTACTTC.

The CDR3 reads CASGGRGGELFF. CDR3 sequence (DNA): TGTGCCAGCGGGGGGAGGGGCGGGGAGCTGTTTTTT. The chain has TRBV6-5 and TRBJ2-2; 7 nucleotides line up with TRBD2. This CDR3 region has 12 residues. CDR1 MNHEY and CDR2 SVGAGI come from the germline V gene. Trimming at V came to 8 bases and at J to 7 bases, leaving 4 bases not matched to a gene.

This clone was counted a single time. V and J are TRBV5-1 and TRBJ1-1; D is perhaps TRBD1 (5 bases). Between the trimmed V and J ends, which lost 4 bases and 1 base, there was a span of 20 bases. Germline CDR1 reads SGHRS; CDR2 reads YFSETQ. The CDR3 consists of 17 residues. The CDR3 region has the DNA TGCGCCAGCAGCCCCCAAAGGCAGGGAGGCAGGAACACTGAAGCTTTCTTT. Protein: CASSPQRQGGRNTEAFF.

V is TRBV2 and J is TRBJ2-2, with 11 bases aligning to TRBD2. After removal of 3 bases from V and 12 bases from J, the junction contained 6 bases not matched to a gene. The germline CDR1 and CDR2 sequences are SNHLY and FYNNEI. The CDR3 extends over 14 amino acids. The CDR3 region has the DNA TGTGCCAGCAGTGACGGTAGCGGGAGGGCGAAGCTGTTTTTT. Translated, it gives CASSDGSGRAKLFF.

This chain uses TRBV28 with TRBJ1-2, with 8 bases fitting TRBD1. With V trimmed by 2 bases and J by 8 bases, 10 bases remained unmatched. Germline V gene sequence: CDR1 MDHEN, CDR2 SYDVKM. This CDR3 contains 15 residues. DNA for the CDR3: TGTGCCAGCAGTTTACTCTCCTGGACAGGGTACGGCTACACCTTC. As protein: CASSLLSWTGYGYTF.

The CDR3, as DNA: TGCAGCGTCCTTAGCGGGAGGGCCCTCATAGAGACCCAGTACTTC. Encoded protein: CSVLSGRALIETQYF. The genes are TRBV29-1 and TRBJ2-5, with 11 bases aligning to TRBD2. CDR1 and CDR2 (germline): SQVTM, ANQGSEA. This CDR3 comprises 15 residues. The J segment lost 4 bases and the V segment lost 6 bases, leaving 10 bases of the junction unmatched. Filled out from reference TRBV29-1 and TRBJ2-5, the complete variable domain reads SAVISQKPSRDICQRGTSLTIQCQVDSQVTMMFWYRQQPGQSLTLIATANQGSEATYESGFVIDKFPISRPNLTFSTLTVSNMSPEDSSIYLCSVLSGRALIETQYFGPGTRLLVL.

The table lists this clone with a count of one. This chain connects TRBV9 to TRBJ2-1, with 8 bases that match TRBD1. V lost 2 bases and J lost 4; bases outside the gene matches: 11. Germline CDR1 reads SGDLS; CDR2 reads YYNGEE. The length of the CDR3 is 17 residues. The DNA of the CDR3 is TGTGCCAGCAGCGTCGGGACAGGCTATGAGGGATACAATGAGCAGTTCTTC. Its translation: CASSVGTGYEGYNEQFF.

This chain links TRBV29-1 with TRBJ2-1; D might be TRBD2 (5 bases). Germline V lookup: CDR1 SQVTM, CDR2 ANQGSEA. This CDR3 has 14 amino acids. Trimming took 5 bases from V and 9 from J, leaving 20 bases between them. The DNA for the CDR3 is TGCAGCGTTCCCCTGGCTAGCCTTACAGCTGAGCAGTTCTTC. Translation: CSVPLASLTAEQFF.

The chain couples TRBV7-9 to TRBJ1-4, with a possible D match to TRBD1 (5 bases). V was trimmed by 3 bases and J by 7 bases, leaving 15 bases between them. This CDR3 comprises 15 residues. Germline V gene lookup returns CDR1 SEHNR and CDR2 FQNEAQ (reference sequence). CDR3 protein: CASSLDGALGEKLFF. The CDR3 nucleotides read TGTGCCAGCAGCTTGGATGGGGCACTCGGTGAAAAACTGTTTTTT.

DNA of the CDR3: TGTGCCAGCAGTGAGGGCCGGGATACGCAGTATTTT. Translation: CASSEGRDTQYF. The chain joins TRBV2 to TRBJ2-3; D is unclear. V shed 3 bases and J shed 6 bases, with 7 bases lying between them. The CDR3 runs to 12 residues. The germline gives CDR1 SNHLY, CDR2 FYNNEI.